This is a list of T cell receptor beta chains from one sample in a study of T cell responses to AZD1222 COVID-19 vaccine. Method: immunoSEQ multiplex PCR; TCRdb's copy keeps in-frame clones and lacks some. The sample has around 110,000 clones; 80% to 90% are singletons. The sample here was peripheral blood, taken on day 0 of MenACWY control vaccination. The receptor set was obtained from an adult in good health. Each CDR3 is given with its conserved first and last residue. The D gene is left open where the match is weak. Only some rows state a clone size, as once, few, many or a class for expanded clones.

TRBJ1-2 . . TRBV5-4 CASSSRGLINYGYTF TGTGCCAGCAGCTCGCGTGGACTGATTAACTATGGCTACACCTTC
TRBJ1-5 few . TRBV6-2/TRBV6-3 CASSYVGMSQPQHF TGTGCCAGCAGTTACGTTGGAATGAGTCAGCCCCAGCATTTT
TRBJ1-2 . . TRBV30 CAWSRPREVYGYTF TGTGCCTGGAGTCGACCCCGGGAGGTCTATGGCTACACCTTC
TRBJ2-2 . . TRBV28 CASSPWTTTGELFF TGTGCCAGCAGTCCGTGGACTACCACCGGGGAGCTGTTTTTT
TRBJ2-7 . TRBD1 TRBV9 CASSVGTGGIYEQYF TGTGCCAGCAGCGTAGGGACAGGGGGGATCTACGAGCAGTACTTC
TRBJ2-2 . . TRBV27 CASSLGGGRGELFF TGTGCCAGCAGTCTAGGGGGTGGACGCGGGGAGCTGTTTTTT
TRBJ2-1 . . TRBV24-1 CATSGTGPIAYNEQFF TGTGCCACCAGTGGAACAGGTCCAATCGCTTACAATGAGCAGTTCTTC
TRBJ2-7 . . TRBV6-1 CASSEGRSYEQYF TGTGCCAGCAGTGAGGGAAGGTCCTACGAGCAGTACTTC
TRBJ1-1 . TRBD1 TRBV4-3 CASSQDRAWVNTEAFF TGCGCCAGCAGCCAGGACAGGGCTTGGGTGAACACTGAAGCTTTCTTT
TRBJ1-3 once . TRBV4-1 CASSQKGLVGSGNTIYF TGCGCCAGCAGCCAAAAGGGCCTCGTAGGCTCTGGAAACACCATATATTTT
TRBJ1-6 . . TRBV5-6 CASSFGSGQRLSPLHF TGTGCCAGCAGCTTCGGATCAGGACAGAGGCTGTCACCCCTCCACTTT
TRBJ2-1 . . TRBV19 CASSMGGGQFF TGTGCCAGTAGTATGGGAGGGGGGCAGTTCTTC
TRBJ1-5 . TRBD1 TRBV19 CASTPQGAYQPQHF TGTGCCAGTACCCCTCAGGGGGCCTATCAGCCCCAGCATTTT
TRBJ1-2 . . TRBV15 CAIAPGGFGYGYTF TGTGCCATCGCACCGGGGGGGTTTGGCTATGGCTACACCTTC
TRBJ1-2 . . TRBV7-8 CASSLTDGTLYGYTF TGTGCCAGCAGCTTGACGGACGGGACACTTTATGGCTACACCTTC
TRBJ1-4 . TRBD1 TRBV28 CASTPTGVATNEKLFF TGTGCCAGCACCCCGACAGGGGTTGCAACTAATGAAAAACTGTTTTTT
TRBJ2-2 few . TRBV2 CASSPFRVIAVNTGELFF TGTGCCAGCAGTCCATTTCGGGTTATAGCGGTAAACACCGGGGAGCTGTTTTTT
TRBJ2-7 . TRBD2 TRBV10-3 CAIRSGLGSYEQYF TGTGCCATCAGATCCGGACTAGGCTCCTACGAGCAGTACTTC
TRBJ1-2 once . TRBV11-2 CASSYRDGAYYGYTF TGTGCCAGCAGCTACCGGGACGGAGCCTACTATGGCTACACCTTC
TRBJ1-2 . . TRBV18 CASSPVGTLNYGYTF TGTGCCAGCTCACCGGTCGGGACTCTTAACTATGGCTACACCTTC
TRBJ2-7 . TRBD1 TRBV18 CASSPPIGGRGIYEQYF TGTGCCAGCTCACCACCGATAGGGGGCAGGGGTATCTACGAGCAGTACTTC
TRBJ2-7 few TRBD1 TRBV10-3 CAISERMDRGFYEQYF TGTGCCATCAGTGAACGTATGGACAGGGGGTTCTACGAGCAGTACTTC
TRBJ2-1 . . TRBV7-3 CASSASFNEQFF TGTGCCAGCAGCGCATCGTTCAATGAGCAGTTCTTC
TRBJ2-3 . TRBD2 TRBV4-2 CASSQAGTRGDTQYF TGTGCCAGCAGCCAAGCCGGGACTAGGGGCGATACGCAGTATTTT
TRBJ2-1 . TRBD1 TRBV7-2 CASSWGQFNEQFF TGTGCCAGCAGCTGGGGACAGTTCAATGAGCAGTTCTTC
TRBJ1-2 once . TRBV5-1 CASREGNYGYTF TGCGCCAGCAGAGAGGGTAACTATGGCTACACCTTC
TRBJ2-5 . . TRBV7-2 CASSSQSLAQYF TGTGCCAGCAGCTCGCAGTCGTTGGCCCAGTACTTC
TRBJ2-2 . TRBD1 TRBV3-1/TRBV3-2 CASSQWDRVGTGELFF TGTGCCAGCAGTCAATGGGACAGGGTCGGCACCGGGGAGCTGTTTTTT
TRBJ2-7 . TRBD1 TRBV4-2 CASSPSLRQGSNEQYF TGTGCCAGCAGCCCAAGCCTGCGACAGGGGTCCAACGAGCAGTACTTC
TRBJ2-5 . TRBD2 TRBV9 CASSAPGGQETQYF TGTGCCAGCAGCGCGCCGGGAGGCCAAGAGACCCAGTACTTC
TRBJ1-2 . . TRBV6-1 CASSEGVDRLYGYTF TGTGCCAGCAGTGAAGGGGTAGACAGGCTATATGGCTACACCTTC
TRBJ2-3 . . TRBV4-1 CASSQLSDTDTQYF TGCGCCAGCAGCCAATTATCAGATACAGATACGCAGTATTTT
TRBJ2-5 . TRBD1 TRBV10-2 CASSAQGAGETQYF TGCGCCAGCAGTGCACAGGGGGCCGGGGAGACCCAGTACTTC
TRBJ1-3 . . TRBV7-2 CASSLEGLSGNTIYF TGTGCCAGCAGCTTAGAAGGTCTCTCTGGAAACACCATATATTTT
TRBJ1-1 . . TRBV6-2/TRBV6-3 CASSSRWGLNTEAFF TGTGCCAGCAGTTCGAGGTGGGGCTTGAACACTGAAGCTTTCTTT
TRBJ1-5 few . TRBV19 CASSMQGYQPQHF TGTGCCAGTAGTATGCAGGGGTACCAGCCCCAGCATTTT
TRBJ1-2 . . TRBV6-4 CASSDSKDGYTF TGTGCCAGCAGTGACTCAAAGGATGGCTACACCTTC
TRBJ1-2 . TRBD1 TRBV24-1 CATSDPRQGNYGYTF TGTGCCACCAGTGATCCTCGACAGGGGAACTATGGCTACACCTTC
TRBJ1-1 . . TRBV29-1 CSAMGQTNTEAFF TGCAGCGCTATGGGACAAACGAACACTGAAGCTTTCTTT
TRBJ1-4 . . TRBV4-2 CASSQTGTGEKLFF TGTGCCAGCAGCCAAACAGGGACGGGTGAAAAACTGTTTTTT
TRBJ1-4 . . TRBV6-5 CASSLTRGGEKLFF TGTGCCAGCAGCCTCACGCGGGGAGGTGAAAAACTGTTTTTT
TRBJ2-7 . . TRBV7-2 CASSYRGTAGDSYEQYF TGTGCCAGCAGCTACAGGGGGACGGCGGGGGACTCCTACGAGCAGTACTTC
TRBJ2-7 . TRBD1 TRBV4-1 CASSQVPTGYYEQYF TGCGCCAGCAGCCAAGTCCCGACAGGGTACTACGAGCAGTACTTC
TRBJ1-1 . TRBD1 TRBV30 CAWRGTGGTEAFF TGTGCCTGGAGGGGGACAGGGGGCACTGAAGCTTTCTTT
TRBJ1-6 . . TRBV25-1 CASSERQAYNSPLHF TGTGCCAGCAGTGAAAGACAGGCGTATAATTCACCCCTCCACTTT
TRBJ2-7 . . TRBV5-5 CASSLVANEQYF TGTGCCAGCAGCTTGGTAGCGAACGAGCAGTACTTC
TRBJ2-7 . TRBD1 TRBV19 CASTKETGSHYEQYF TGTGCCAGTACCAAGGAGACAGGGTCCCACTACGAGCAGTACTTC
TRBJ1-2 few . TRBV7-9 CASSLRKEGGYTF TGTGCCAGCAGCCTCAGGAAGGAAGGGGGCTACACCTTC
TRBJ2-7 . . TRBV5-4 CASSQVGPAPYEQYF TGTGCCAGCAGCCAGGTTGGGCCCGCTCCATACGAGCAGTACTTC
TRBJ2-5 . . TRBV6-5 CASSYSQGSPQETQYF TGTGCCAGCAGTTACTCCCAGGGTTCCCCCCAAGAGACCCAGTACTTC
TRBJ1-1 . . TRBV2 CASSTGFEAFF TGTGCCAGCAGCACAGGGTTTGAAGCTTTCTTT
TRBJ1-3 . . TRBV11-3 CASSSGPSGNTIYF TGTGCCAGCAGCTCGGGCCCGTCTGGAAACACCATATATTTT
TRBJ2-7 . . TRBV7-2 CASSLALGGGGSSYEQYF TGTGCCAGCAGCTTAGCGCTGGGGGGCGGGGGAAGCTCCTACGAGCAGTACTTC
TRBJ1-5 . TRBD1 TRBV19 CASRALTGGRGNQPQHF TGTGCCAGTAGGGCACTGACAGGGGGCCGAGGCAATCAGCCCCAGCATTTT
TRBJ1-5 . . TRBV9 CASSPQGVRNQPQHF TGTGCCAGCAGCCCCCAGGGCGTCCGCAATCAGCCCCAGCATTTT